The 2 T cell receptor beta chains reported below all come from one sample, sequenced in a study of blood T cell repertoires in COVID-19. The assay was immunoSEQ multiplex PCR, and TCRdb's table has in-frame clones only and misses some. The sample includes around 300,000 clones, 70% to 90% seen only once; the top ten take 1.5% to 2%. Material for sequencing was peripheral blood. The receptors derive from a woman aged 25 to 39 with COVID-19, enrolled during active disease.

This clone was seen a few times. The chain carries TRBV6-1 and TRBJ1-5; D is undetermined. V shed 2 bases and J shed 2 bases, with 10 bases lying between them. This CDR3 has 15 residues. The germline V gene encodes CDR1 MNHNS and CDR2 SASEGT. The CDR3 sequence is CASSEHLSGNQPQHF. As DNA, the CDR3 is TGTGCCAGCAGTGAACACCTCTCGGGCAATCAGCCCCAGCATTTT.

The chain links TRBV5-1 to TRBJ2-5; 8 bases align to TRBD2. CDR1 is SGHRS, CDR2 YFSETQ, per germline. The V segment lost 5 bases and the J segment 5 bases; nucleotides outside the gene matches: 5. CDR3 size: 13 residues. CDR3 sequence (DNA): TGCGCCAGCAGGAGCGGGGGCGGGGAGACCCAGTACTTC. This codes for CASRSGGGETQYF. Supplemented by reference TRBV5-1 and TRBJ2-5, the full variable domain reads KAGVTQTPRYLIKTRGQQVTLSCSPISGHRSVSWYQQTPGQGLQFLFEYFSETQRNKGNFPGRFSGRQFSNSRSEMNVSTLELGDSALYLCASRSGGGETQYFGPGTRLLVL.